These T cell receptor beta chains were read from a single sample in a study of blood T cell repertoires in COVID-19. Repertoires were generated with immunoSEQ multiplex PCR, while TCRdb's copy carries only in-frame clones and drops some. This sample has more than 200,000 clones, with 70% to 90% found just once. The sample consisted of peripheral blood. These receptors came from a man aged 25 to 40 with active or convalescent COVID-19. Both conserved end residues are part of each CDR3. D genes are given only for firm matches. Clone size appears in some rows only: once, few, many, or a class for an expanded clone.

-	TRBV5-1	-	TRBJ2-2	TGCGCCAGCAAAGAGACAGCGAACACCGGGGAGCTGTTTTTT	CASKETANTGELFF
TRBD1	TRBV5-4	-	TRBJ1-3	TGTGCCAGCAGTCGTGGGACAGGGATCGGAAACACCATATATTTT	CASSRGTGIGNTIYF
-	TRBV3-1/TRBV3-2	-	TRBJ2-7	TGTGCCAGCAGCCAAGGTGCCGGACTCGTCCACGAGCAGTACTTC	CASSQGAGLVHEQYF
TRBD2	TRBV2	few	TRBJ2-5	TGTGCCAGCAGTGAAGCGCTAGCGGGGGGAGAGACCCAGTACTTC	CASSEALAGGETQYF
-	TRBV20-1	-	TRBJ1-2	TGCAGTGCTTTTGGCCTCTATGGCTACACCTTC	CSAFGLYGYTF
-	TRBV29-1	-	TRBJ1-5	TGCAGCGCGTTGGGACAAGCGGGGCAGCCCCAGCATTTT	CSALGQAGQPQHF
-	TRBV5-1	-	TRBJ2-1	TGCGCCAGCAGCTGGGACGGGGGCTCCTACAATGAGCAGTTCTTC	CASSWDGGSYNEQFF
TRBD2	TRBV7-8	-	TRBJ2-1	TGTGCCAGCAGCATTCCGGGACTAGCTCATGAGCAGTTCTTC	CASSIPGLAHEQFF
TRBD1	TRBV7-4	-	TRBJ2-3	TGTGCCAGCAGCTCCAAGGTGACAGGGAATCAGGATACGCAGTATTTT	CASSSKVTGNQDTQYF
-	TRBV6-5	-	TRBJ2-1	TGTGCCAGCAGTTACGCTCCCAGCTCCTACAATGAGCAGTTCTTC	CASSYAPSSYNEQFF
TRBD2	TRBV5-4	-	TRBJ2-1	TGTGCCAGCAGCCCTACCGGGCGGGGGGACAATGAGCAGTTCTTC	CASSPTGRGDNEQFF
-	TRBV5-6	-	TRBJ1-2	TGTGCCAGCAGCTTGTCCCCAGGACTCATCTATGGCTACACCTTC	CASSLSPGLIYGYTF
-	TRBV7-8	-	TRBJ1-1	TGTGCCAGCAGCCCGATCAGCGTTAACACTGAAGCTTTCTTT	CASSPISVNTEAFF
-	TRBV30	-	TRBJ2-7	TGTGCCTGGAGTCGAGATCTCTACGAGCAGTACTTC	CAWSRDLYEQYF
-	TRBV18	once	TRBJ1-2	TGTGCCAGCTCACCAGACAACGGAGGGGGCTACACCTTC	CASSPDNGGGYTF
-	TRBV20-1	-	TRBJ2-5	TGCAGTGCTGACCAGGGGGAGACCCAGTACTTC	CSADQGETQYF
-	TRBV6-5	-	TRBJ2-2	TGTGCCAGCAGTTACGTCCGACTCAACACCGGGGAGCTGTTTTTT	CASSYVRLNTGELFF
TRBD1	TRBV5-1	-	TRBJ1-1	TGCGCCAGCAGCTTTACAGGGGTGAACACTGAAGCTTTCTTT	CASSFTGVNTEAFF
TRBD2	TRBV5-4	-	TRBJ2-3	TGTGCCAGCAGCTTACTTCTAGCGGCCACAGATACGCAGTATTTT	CASSLLLAATDTQYF
TRBD1	TRBV6-5	-	TRBJ1-2	TGTGCCAGCAGTTACTTTCCGGACAGGCGATCCAGCTACACCTTC	CASSYFPDRRSSYTF
-	TRBV6-5	-	TRBJ2-7	TGTGCCACCGCGGCCTCAGGGGCGCGTTACGAGCAGTACTTC	CATAASGARYEQYF
-	TRBV19	-	TRBJ1-1	TGTGCCAGTGGAGACCGGACGGAGGCCACTGAAGCTTTCTTT	CASGDRTEATEAFF
TRBD1	TRBV6-4	-	TRBJ1-2	TGTGCCAGCAGACTACACGGACAGGGGGCATCTAACTATGGCTACACCTTC	CASRLHGQGASNYGYTF
-	TRBV4-1	-	TRBJ1-6	TGCGCCAGCAGCCAGGGAGACTTCACCAATTCACCCCTCCACTTT	CASSQGDFTNSPLHF
TRBD1	TRBV5-6	-	TRBJ1-2	TGTGCCAGCAGCCCTGGGGAGGACAGGGGAATCTATGGCTACACCTTC	CASSPGEDRGIYGYTF
-	TRBV30	-	TRBJ1-1	TGTGCCTCCGGTAACGCTGAAGCTTTCTTT	CASGNAEAFF
-	TRBV3-1/TRBV3-2	-	TRBJ2-7	TGTGCCAGCAGTCCTTCTTTGACAGGCTCCTACGAGCAGTACTTC	CASSPSLTGSYEQYF
TRBD1	TRBV6-6	once	TRBJ2-6	TGTGCCAGCAGTCCCCCCGGGACAGGGATGATAGGGGCCAACGTCCTGACTTTC	CASSPPGTGMIGANVLTF
TRBD2	TRBV7-9	-	TRBJ2-2	TGTGCCAGCAGCCGGTTACGGGGGGTGAACACCGGGGAGCTGTTTTTT	CASSRLRGVNTGELFF
-	TRBV3-1/TRBV3-2	-	TRBJ1-2	TGTGCCAGCAGCCAATATGGTGACTCTAGTTATGGCTACACCTTC	CASSQYGDSSYGYTF
-	TRBV12-3/TRBV12-4	-	TRBJ1-6	TGTGCCAGCAGTGGGCCCTTTTCACCCCTCCACTTT	CASSGPFSPLHF
-	TRBV12-3/TRBV12-4	many	TRBJ2-1	TGTGCCAGCAGTTTGGCAGGCCATGAGCAGTTCTTC	CASSLAGHEQFF
-	TRBV20-1	-	TRBJ2-3	TGCAGTGCGGACTACACAGATACGCAGTATTTT	CSADYTDTQYF
-	TRBV27	-	TRBJ1-1	TGTGCCAGCAGTGGGGGCGCTGAAGCTTTCTTT	CASSGGAEAFF
-	TRBV30	-	TRBJ1-1	TGTGCCTGGAGTGGGCAGAACATGAACACTGAAGCTTTCTTT	CAWSGQNMNTEAFF
-	TRBV27	few	TRBJ1-1	TGTGCCAGCAGTCCTCGGGGGTGGTTCACTGAAGCTTTCTTT	CASSPRGWFTEAFF
-	TRBV12-3/TRBV12-4	-	TRBJ2-5	TGTGCCAGCAGCCCTACTGTCGGTGAGACCCAGTACTTC	CASSPTVGETQYF
-	TRBV4-3	-	TRBJ1-5	TGCGCCAGCAGCCAATTCCGGACAGTCAATCAGCCCCAGCATTTT	CASSQFRTVNQPQHF
TRBD2	TRBV7-9	-	TRBJ2-1	TGTGCCAGCAGCCGTGGGACTAGCGGGGGGGCGAGTAATGAGCAGTTCTTC	CASSRGTSGGASNEQFF
-	TRBV2	-	TRBJ2-7	TGTGCCAGCACCCCCGGCGGGACCCCCTACGAGCAGTACTTC	CASTPGGTPYEQYF
-	TRBV4-1	-	TRBJ1-1	TGCGCCAGCAGCCAGACCGGGACAAGTAACACTGAAGCTTTCTTT	CASSQTGTSNTEAFF
-	TRBV7-2	once	TRBJ2-2	TGTGCCAGCAGCTTAATCTTGAACACCGGGGAGCTGTTTTTT	CASSLILNTGELFF